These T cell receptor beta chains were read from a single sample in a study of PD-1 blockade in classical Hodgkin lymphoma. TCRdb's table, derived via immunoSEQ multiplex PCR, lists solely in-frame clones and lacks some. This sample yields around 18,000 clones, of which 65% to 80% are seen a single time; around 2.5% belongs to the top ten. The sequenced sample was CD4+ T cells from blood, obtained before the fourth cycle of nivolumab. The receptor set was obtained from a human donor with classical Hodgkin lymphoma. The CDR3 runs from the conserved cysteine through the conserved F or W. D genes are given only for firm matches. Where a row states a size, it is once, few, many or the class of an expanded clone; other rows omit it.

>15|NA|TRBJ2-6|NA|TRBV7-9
TGTGCCAGCAGCACCCCCCTGACCGGGGCCAACGTCCTGACTTTC
CASSTPLTGANVLTF
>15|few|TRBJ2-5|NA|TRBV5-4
TGTGCCAGCAGAAAGGACAGAGGTACACAAGAGACCCAGTACTTC
CASRKDRGTQETQYF
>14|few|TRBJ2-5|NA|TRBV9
TGTGCCAGCACCCTAGGGGGGGGCCAAGAGACCCAGTACTTC
CASTLGGGQETQYF
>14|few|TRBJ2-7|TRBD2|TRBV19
TGTGCCAGTAGTATAGAAGCGGGGTCCTACGAGCAGTACTTC
CASSIEAGSYEQYF
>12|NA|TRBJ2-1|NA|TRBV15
TGTGCCACCAGCAGAGATTGGAATGAGCAGTTCTTC
CATSRDWNEQFF
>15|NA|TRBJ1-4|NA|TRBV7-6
TGTGCCAGCAGCTTAATGGTGGGCCCGAATGAAAAACTGTTTTTT
CASSLMVGPNEKLFF
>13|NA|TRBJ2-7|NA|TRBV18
TGTGCCAGCTCCCTCCAACAGACCTACGAGCAGTACTTC
CASSLQQTYEQYF
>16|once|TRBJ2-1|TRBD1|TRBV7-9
TGTGCCAGCAGCTTATATACCGGGACAGGGAACAATGAGCAGTTCTTC
CASSLYTGTGNNEQFF
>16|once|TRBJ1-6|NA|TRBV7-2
TGTGCCAGCAGCTTAGAGACGGTCTCCTATAATTCACCCCTCCACTTT
CASSLETVSYNSPLHF
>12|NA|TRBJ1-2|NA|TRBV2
TGTGCCAGCAGTGAACAGGGTTTTGGCTACACCTTC
CASSEQGFGYTF
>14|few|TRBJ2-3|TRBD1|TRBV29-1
TGCAGCGTGGAAATCGGACAGGTTGGGGATACGCAGTATTTT
CSVEIGQVGDTQYF
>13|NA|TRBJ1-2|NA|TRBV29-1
TGCAGCGTTGTGGTGGGGGTGGGCTATGGCTACACCTTC
CSVVVGVGYGYTF
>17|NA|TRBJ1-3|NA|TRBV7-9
TGTGCCAGCAGCTTCCCACCCTCGGGGGGTAGAGGAAACACCATATATTTT
CASSFPPSGGRGNTIYF
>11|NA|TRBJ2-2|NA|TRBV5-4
TGTGCCAGCAGCAAAACCGGGGAGCTGTTTTTT
CASSKTGELFF
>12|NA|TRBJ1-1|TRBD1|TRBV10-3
TGTGCCATCAGGGGACAGGGTTGGATGGCTTTCTTT
CAIRGQGWMAFF
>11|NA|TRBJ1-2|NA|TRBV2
TGTGCCAGCAGTGTCAGTTATGGCTACACCTTC
CASSVSYGYTF
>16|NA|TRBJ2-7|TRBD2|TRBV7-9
TGTGCCAGCAGCTTAGCGGTAGGCGGGAGCTCCTACGAGCAGTACTTC
CASSLAVGGSSYEQYF
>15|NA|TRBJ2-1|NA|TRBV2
TGTGCCAGCAGTGCTCGTGGCGGCTCCTACAATGAGCAGTTCTTC
CASSARGGSYNEQFF
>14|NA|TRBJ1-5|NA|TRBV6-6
TGTGCCAGCAGTTCGGCAGGCAATAATCAGCCCCAGCATTTT
CASSSAGNNQPQHF
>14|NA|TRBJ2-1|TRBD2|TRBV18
TGTGCCAGCTCACCCGGGACTAGCGTCTATGAGCAGTTCTTC
CASSPGTSVYEQFF
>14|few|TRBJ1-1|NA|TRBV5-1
TGCGCCAGCAGCTTGGGGAGGTTGGACACTGAAGCTTTCTTT
CASSLGRLDTEAFF
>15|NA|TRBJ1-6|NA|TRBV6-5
TGTGCCAGCAGTGCTCGGCCGGGGGGTAATTCACCCCTCCACTTT
CASSARPGGNSPLHF
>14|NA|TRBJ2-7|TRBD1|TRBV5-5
TGTGCCAGCAGCTTGCGGACAGGGGGCCGCGAGCAGTACTTC
CASSLRTGGREQYF
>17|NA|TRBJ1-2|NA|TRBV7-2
TGTGCCAGCAGCCCCCGAGGGGGTTTCCTGGGGTATTATGGCTACACCTTC
CASSPRGGFLGYYGYTF
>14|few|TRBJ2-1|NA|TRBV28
TGTGCCAGCAGTTTTGGGTACGACTACAATGAGCAGTTCTTC
CASSFGYDYNEQFF
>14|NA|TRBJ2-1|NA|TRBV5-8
TGTGCCAGCAGCTTTTTAGCGACCTACAATGAGCAGTTCTTC
CASSFLATYNEQFF
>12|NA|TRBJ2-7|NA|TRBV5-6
TGTGCCAGCAGCTTGGCCTCTTTTGGTCAGTACTTC
CASSLASFGQYF
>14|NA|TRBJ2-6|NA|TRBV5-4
TGTGCCAGCAGGCCATACGCTGGGGCCAACGTCCTGACTTTC
CASRPYAGANVLTF
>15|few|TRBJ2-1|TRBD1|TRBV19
TGTGCCAGTAGTATCGGGACAGACCACTACAATGAGCAGTTCTTC
CASSIGTDHYNEQFF
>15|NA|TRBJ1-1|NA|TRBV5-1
TGCGCCAGCAGCCTCCAAGGGGGAGTGAACACTGAAGCTTTCTTT
CASSLQGGVNTEAFF
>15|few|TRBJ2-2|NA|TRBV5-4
TGTGCCAGCAGCTCGCAGGGAAAGTTGGCCGGGGAGCTGTTTTTT
CASSSQGKLAGELFF
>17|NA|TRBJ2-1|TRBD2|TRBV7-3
TGTGCCAGCAGCTTAGCCGGGACTAGCGGCTCCTACAATGAGCAGTTCTTC
CASSLAGTSGSYNEQFF
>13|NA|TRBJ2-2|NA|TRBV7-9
TGTGCCAGCAGCTTAATCATCACCGGGGAGCTGTTTTTT
CASSLIITGELFF
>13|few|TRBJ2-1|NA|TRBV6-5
TGTGCCAGCAGGGCGGAATCCTACAATGAGCAGTTCTTC
CASRAESYNEQFF
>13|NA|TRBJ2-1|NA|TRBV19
TGTGCCAGTAGTATGGACGGACTCAATGAGCAGTTCTTC
CASSMDGLNEQFF
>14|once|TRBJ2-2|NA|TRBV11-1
TGTGCCAGCAGCCCGATGGGATTCACCGGGGAGCTGTTTTTT
CASSPMGFTGELFF
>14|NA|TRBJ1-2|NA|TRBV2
TGTGCCAGCAGTGAATTCGGGGGATTAGATGGCTACACCTTC
CASSEFGGLDGYTF
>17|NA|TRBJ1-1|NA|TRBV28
TGTGCCAGCAGTTTATTGCTTCGACAGATAAAGAACACTGAAGCTTTCTTT
CASSLLLRQIKNTEAFF
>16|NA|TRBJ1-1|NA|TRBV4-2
TGTGCCAGCAGCCAAGAAGGTACAGGCCTCAACACTGAAGCTTTCTTT
CASSQEGTGLNTEAFF
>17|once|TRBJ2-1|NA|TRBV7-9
TGTGCCAGCAGCTTAGGTGCAGGGCCTGGTTCCTACAATGAGCAGTTCTTC
CASSLGAGPGSYNEQFF
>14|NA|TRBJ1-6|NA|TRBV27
TGTGCCAGCCAAGACCTGAGTTTCAATTCACCCCTCCACTTT
CASQDLSFNSPLHF
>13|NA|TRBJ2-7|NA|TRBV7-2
TGTGCCAGCAGCCCCCCCACCGATTACGAGCAGTACTTC
CASSPPTDYEQYF
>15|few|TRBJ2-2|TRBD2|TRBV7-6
TGTGCCAGCAGCCTTGGACTAGCTCAGACCGGGGAGCTGTTTTTT
CASSLGLAQTGELFF
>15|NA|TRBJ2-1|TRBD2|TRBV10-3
TGTGCCATCAGTGAGTCGGGGACTAGCGGGCCTGAGCAGTTCTTC
CAISESGTSGPEQFF
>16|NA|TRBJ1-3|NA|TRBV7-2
TGTGCCAGCAGCTTAAACCCCTTGGCTAGTGGAAACACCATATATTTT
CASSLNPLASGNTIYF
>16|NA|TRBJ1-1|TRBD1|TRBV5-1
TGCGCCAGCAGCGTGGAGGGACAGGGGCAGAACACTGAAGCTTTCTTT
CASSVEGQGQNTEAFF
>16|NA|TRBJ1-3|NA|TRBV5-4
TGTGCCAGCAGCTTGGGTCAGGGCGCCTTTGGAAACACCATATATTTT
CASSLGQGAFGNTIYF
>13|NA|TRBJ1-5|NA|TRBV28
TGTGCCAGCACCCGGGGGGTGACTCAGCCCCAGCATTTT
CASTRGVTQPQHF
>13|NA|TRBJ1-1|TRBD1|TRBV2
TGTGCCAGCGCACCAGGGGGCCACACTGAAGCTTTCTTT
CASAPGGHTEAFF
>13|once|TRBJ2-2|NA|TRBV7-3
TGTGCCAGCAGCTTAACCAGCGTTGGGGAGCTGTTTTTT
CASSLTSVGELFF